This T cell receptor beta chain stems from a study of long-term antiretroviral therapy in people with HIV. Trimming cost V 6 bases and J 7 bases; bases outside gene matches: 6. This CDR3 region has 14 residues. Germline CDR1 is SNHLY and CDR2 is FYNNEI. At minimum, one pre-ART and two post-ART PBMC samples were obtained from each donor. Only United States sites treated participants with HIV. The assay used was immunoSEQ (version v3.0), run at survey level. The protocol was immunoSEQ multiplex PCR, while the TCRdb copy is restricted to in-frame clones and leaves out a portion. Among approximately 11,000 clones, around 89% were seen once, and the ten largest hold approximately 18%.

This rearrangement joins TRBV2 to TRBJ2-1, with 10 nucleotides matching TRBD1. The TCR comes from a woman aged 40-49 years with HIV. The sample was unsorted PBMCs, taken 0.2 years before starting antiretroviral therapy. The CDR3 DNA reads TGTGCCAGCAGGAGGACGGGACAGGGGAATGAGCAGTTCTTC. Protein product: CASRRTGQGNEQFF.